This TCR beta chain was retrieved from a study of blood T cell repertoires in COVID-19. V lost 4 bases, J lost 4 bases, and 5 bases stayed unmatched. From germline, CDR1 is MNHEY and CDR2 SMNVEV (reference sequence). The CDR3 has 15 amino acids. Seattle patient enrollment occurred during active infection, with longitudinal follow-up thereafter. Sequenced by immunoSEQ multiplex PCR; TCRdb stores in-frame clones only, minus some. There are 150,000 to 200,000 clones in the sample; 79% occur only once, and almost 6% lies in the top ten. The clonotype was recovered from a woman in her thirties or forties with COVID-19, enrolled during active disease. Specimen: peripheral blood. The chain joins TRBV27 to TRBJ2-1; 9 nucleotides agree with TRBD1. CDR3 coding DNA: TGTGCCAGCAGTTCCTTGGGACAGGGTTACAATGAGCAGTTCTTC. Translation gives CASSSLGQGYNEQFF.